The T cell receptor (beta chain) described here comes from a study of T-cell memory formation after mild COVID-19. TCRdb passed the 5' RACE reads through MiXCR, listing each CDR3 protein once. The repertoire holds around 340,000 distinct CDR3 sequences, with approximately 15% as singletons. Findings and caveats of the study: Among clones contracting day 15 to 85, CD4/CD8 was balanced, whereas later expanders leaned CD4+. For second-wave clones that peaked at day 37, SARS-CoV-2 specificity went unverified.

With 7 bases removed from V and 5 bases from J, the gap between germline ends came to 14 bases. CDR3 size: 13 residues. This clonotype was picked up many times. Its antigen is as yet unknown. This sequence originates from a man aged 18 to 29 who had mild COVID-19 (a few samples of this study predate the infection). Cell type and time point are not known. The chain employs TRBV12-3 or TRBV12-4 and TRBJ1-2, with D possibly TRBD1 on 6 matching bases. The material sequenced was PBMCs or a T cell subset sorted from them (not recorded which). In nucleotides, the CDR3 is TGTGCCAGCAATCCAGGGGAAGGGTATGGCTACACCTTC. Residues: CASNPGEGYGYTF.